This TCR beta chain was identified in a study of blood T cells in healthy people across ages. A second PCR, run for 7 to 11 cycles, used a sample-barcoded 5' primer plus a J-beta primer mix. MiXCR, applied by TCRdb to the 5' RACE reads, yields one record per CDR3 protein. In the table there are 980,000 or so distinct CDR3 sequences, about 44% of which are singletons. The CDR3 is 14 residues long. V lost 7 bases to trimming and J lost 5 bases; unmatched junction nucleotides: 9. The chain recombines TRBV12-3 or TRBV12-4 with TRBJ2-3; 7 positions agree with TRBD1. Material: blood. The origin of this receptor is a man younger than 45 in good health. CDR3 protein: CASIETGRIDTQYF. CDR3 nucleotides: TGTGCCAGCATTGAGACAGGGAGAATAGATACGCAGTATTTT.